This T cell receptor (beta chain) was retrieved from a study of blood T cell repertoires in COVID-19. People in the exposed group encountered a COVID-19 case within 2 weeks before entering the study. CDR3 length: 13 residues. Deletions cut 3 bases from V and 6 bases from J, with 10 bases between. The V gene's germline CDR1 is KGHSH and CDR2 LQKENI. The protocol was immunoSEQ multiplex PCR, while the TCRdb copy is restricted to in-frame clones and leaves out a portion. The top ten clones hold under 7% of a sample with 250,000 or so clones, more than 75% of them seen once. Sequencing used PBMCs or T cells enriched from blood (not recorded which). This sequence originates from a woman aged 50 to 65 who had been exposed to COVID-19. The chain uses TRBV18 and TRBJ2-3; D gene ambiguous. The CDR3 reads CASSPRLEDTQYF. The CDR3, as DNA: TGTGCCAGCTCACCCAGGCTTGAGGATACGCAGTATTTT.